The sequence of this T cell receptor (beta chain) was determined in a study of blood T cell repertoires in COVID-19. Background on the study: Sites across the United States, Italy and Spain contributed samples from acute and convalescent COVID-19. From T cells, B-cell-depleted T cells, or PBMCs came the material, which was cDNA or gDNA.

Original methodology: Estimation of nucleated cell counts was performed using reference gene primer amplification. The repertoire was sequenced with immunoSEQ multiplex PCR; TCRdb's copy has only in-frame clones and lacks some. The DNA gave D and trimming, while V, J and clone size come from that table. The sample consists of roughly 150,000 clones, around nine tenths of them appearing once. In Seattle, patients joined the study during active infection and were tracked longitudinally. Sequences were obtained from peripheral blood. The receptor comes from a woman over 75 with COVID-19, enrolled during active disease.

In nucleotides, the CDR3 is TGTGCCAGCAGCAGCTATCAGGGGGTCGGTGAAGCTTTCTTT. It encodes CASSSYQGVGEAFF. The rearrangement joins TRBV5-4 to TRBJ1-1; TRBD1 agrees at 7 bases. The germline gives CDR1 SGHNT, CDR2 YYREEE (reference sequence). The CDR3 runs 14 residues. V was pared by 4 bases and J by 7 bases, with 10 bases of the junction left unmatched.